A selection of T cell receptor beta chains follows, all from one sample in a study of control samples from healthy donors and cancer patients. Profiled with immunoSEQ multiplex PCR; TCRdb holds only in-frame clones, not every one. The profile covers about 53,000 clones, with roughly 87% appearing a single time and around 15% taken by the ten largest. The source material was PBMCs. These receptors were collected from a man aged 55 to 70 with head and neck cancer. The CDR3 runs from the conserved cysteine through the conserved F or W. D genes are given only for firm matches. Rows may omit the clone size; those that give it use once, few, many or a size class.

D,J,V,size,DNA,CDR3
-,TRBJ2-2,TRBV28,-,TGTGCCAGCAGTGCCCTTGAGAACACCGGGGAGCTGTTTTTT,CASSALENTGELFF
-,TRBJ2-5,TRBV5-1,-,TGCGCCAGCAGCTTGGATGGGGATAAGGCGAAGACCCAGTACTTC,CASSLDGDKAKTQYF
-,TRBJ1-1,TRBV13,-,TGTGCCAGCAGCTTACTTTCGGTGAGCACTGAAGCTTTCTTT,CASSLLSVSTEAFF
TRBD2,TRBJ2-5,TRBV2,-,TGTGCCAGCACAACCCGACTAGCGGGTTACCAAGAGACCCAGTACTTC,CASTTRLAGYQETQYF
-,TRBJ1-5,TRBV6-1,-,TGTGCCAGCAGTGAATTTTTAGGCAATCAGCCCCAGCATTTT,CASSEFLGNQPQHF
-,TRBJ2-4,TRBV27,-,TGTGCCAGCAGTCTTCGACAGGAGGAGGCCAAAAACATTCAGTACTTC,CASSLRQEEAKNIQYF
TRBD2,TRBJ2-1,TRBV7-2,-,TGTGCCAGCAGCAGCGGGACTAGCGGGGTTACACGTGAGCAGTTCTTC,CASSSGTSGVTREQFF
TRBD1,TRBJ2-1,TRBV15,-,TGTGCCACCCTCTCGGACAGGGGCTTTTTTTACAATGAGCAGTTCTTC,CATLSDRGFFYNEQFF
TRBD1,TRBJ2-7,TRBV14,few,TGTGCCAGCAGCCGTCGGACAGGCTACGAGCAGTACTTC,CASSRRTGYEQYF
-,TRBJ2-7,TRBV7-8,-,TGTGCCAGCAGCCAAGGGACTTCCTACGAGCAGTACTTC,CASSQGTSYEQYF
TRBD1,TRBJ2-1,TRBV4-3,-,TGCGCCAGCAGCCGAGGGGTGGGACAGGATTACAATGAGCAGTTCTTC,CASSRGVGQDYNEQFF
-,TRBJ2-3,TRBV27,-,TGTGCCAGCAGTTACGGGACTTCTCGCCGAACAGATACGCAGTATTTT,CASSYGTSRRTDTQYF
-,TRBJ2-2,TRBV11-3,-,TGTGCCAGCAGCTTAGGTTCTCACGACACCGGGGAGCTGTTTTTT,CASSLGSHDTGELFF
TRBD2,TRBJ2-3,TRBV18,-,TGTGCCAGCTCACCATCTAGCGGGAGGCCAGATACGCAGTATTTT,CASSPSSGRPDTQYF
-,TRBJ1-4,TRBV6-2/TRBV6-3,-,TGTGCCAGCAGTTACGGGAAGAAACTGTTTTTT,CASSYGKKLFF
-,TRBJ2-5,TRBV2,-,TGTGCCAGCAGTGTTGGGAACTTGGAGACCCAGTACTTC,CASSVGNLETQYF
-,TRBJ2-7,TRBV7-6,-,TGTGCCAGCAGCTTGATACCAGGGAAGCAGTACTTC,CASSLIPGKQYF
TRBD2,TRBJ2-7,TRBV12-3/TRBV12-4,-,TGTGCCAGCAGTCTCCGGGAGGAGGGAGAGCAGTACTTC,CASSLREEGEQYF
-,TRBJ1-1,TRBV6-5,-,TGTGCCAGCAGCCAACTACGAAGAAACACTGAAGCTTTCTTT,CASSQLRRNTEAFF
-,TRBJ2-3,TRBV29-1,-,TGCAGCGTTCAGGGGCCCGTACCCAGCACAGATACGCAGTATTTT,CSVQGPVPSTDTQYF
-,TRBJ2-2,TRBV14,-,TGTGCCAGCAGCCAAGAGAGAACCTACACCGGGGAGCTGTTTTTT,CASSQERTYTGELFF
-,TRBJ2-7,TRBV30,-,TGTGCCTGGAGTGGGGGACGCGGCGAGCAGTACTTC,CAWSGGRGEQYF
TRBD1,TRBJ2-1,TRBV9,-,TGTGCCAGCAGCCGGACAGGGCAGAGCTCCTACAATGAGCAGTTCTTC,CASSRTGQSSYNEQFF
TRBD1,TRBJ2-1,TRBV7-2,-,TGTGCCAGCAGCCCTACCGGGACAGGGGTAAACAATGAGCAGTTCTTC,CASSPTGTGVNNEQFF
-,TRBJ1-1,TRBV6-5,-,TGTGCCAGCAGTTACGGGCGGGACACTGAAGCTTTCTTT,CASSYGRDTEAFF
TRBD1,TRBJ2-7,TRBV5-1,few,TGCGCCAGCAGCTCCGGGACAGCTTCCTACGAGCAGTACTTC,CASSSGTASYEQYF
-,TRBJ1-2,TRBV7-8,few,TGTGCCAGCAGCCTAGGACGGCGAGGGCGGAACTATGGCTACACCTTC,CASSLGRRGRNYGYTF
TRBD1,TRBJ1-2,TRBV7-9,-,TGTGCCAGCAGCCGACAGGGCTATGGCTACACCTTC,CASSRQGYGYTF
-,TRBJ2-3,TRBV18,-,TGTGCCAGCTCACCACCGATCCTCTCCCTAGACACAGATACGCAGTATTTT,CASSPPILSLDTDTQYF
-,TRBJ1-1,TRBV18,-,TGTGCCAGCTCCCCAACCCCTTCAGGGGCTTTCTTT,CASSPTPSGAFF
-,TRBJ2-2,TRBV4-3,-,TGCGCCAGCAGCCCCCAAGCGATACCGAGTAACACCGGGGAGCTGTTTTTT,CASSPQAIPSNTGELFF
TRBD1,TRBJ2-1,TRBV29-1,-,TGCAGCGCTAGACCTGGACAGGAAAACTACAATGAGCAGTTCTTC,CSARPGQENYNEQFF
TRBD1,TRBJ2-6,TRBV14,-,TGTGCCAGCAGCCACCCCCAAGGCAGGGGGAGTGGGGCCAACGTCCTGACTTTC,CASSHPQGRGSGANVLTF
TRBD1,TRBJ2-1,TRBV7-8,-,TGTGCCAGCAGCTTGTTCCCAGGGGGCTCCTACAATGAGCAGTTCTTC,CASSLFPGGSYNEQFF
-,TRBJ1-6,TRBV6-5,-,TGTGCCAGCCGGACAGACGGGTCAAATAATTCACCCCTCCACTTT,CASRTDGSNNSPLHF
TRBD2,TRBJ2-3,TRBV7-2,once,TGTGCCAGCAGTCGAAACTCGGGGGGTACAGATACGCAGTATTTT,CASSRNSGGTDTQYF
-,TRBJ2-2,TRBV5-1,-,TGCGCCAGCCGCGTCGGGACGGGGAACACCGGGGAGCTGTTTTTT,CASRVGTGNTGELFF
TRBD1,TRBJ2-7,TRBV18,few,TGTGCCAGCTCAGACCGGACAGGCCGTGACGAGCAGTACTTC,CASSDRTGRDEQYF
TRBD1,TRBJ2-2,TRBV13,few,TGTGCCAGCAGCTTATCGGACAGGTCAGACGGCACCGGGGAGCTGTTTTTT,CASSLSDRSDGTGELFF